The 12 T cell receptor beta chains presented below share a single source sample, sequenced in a study of T cell responses to AZD1222 COVID-19 vaccine. Data came from immunoSEQ multiplex PCR; TCRdb stores just in-frame clones and leaves some out. Of approximately 180,000 clones detected, around 90% appear once; the ten largest clones hold 2% to 3%. The specimen comprised peripheral blood, sampled on day 0 of AZD1222 vaccination. The source of these receptors is an adult in good health.

The table lists this clone with a few counts. This rearrangement joins TRBV6-6 to TRBJ2-7; 7 bases agree with TRBD1. With V trimmed by 7 bases and J by 1 base, 7 bases remained unmatched. The CDR3 runs to 14 residues. The germline V gene has CDR1 MNHNY and CDR2 SVGAGI (reference sequence). CDR3 coding DNA: TGTGCCAGCACACTCAGACAGGGATCCTACGAGCAGTACTTC. Amino acids: CASTLRQGSYEQYF.

This chain connects TRBV5-1 to TRBJ2-3; no clear D gene. Trimming removed 0 bases from V and 4 bases from J, with 6 bases in between. Germline loops: CDR1 SGHRS, CDR2 YFSETQ. The CDR3 has 13 amino acids. CDR3 loop: CASSLGAADTQYF. In DNA form, the CDR3 reads TGCGCCAGCAGCTTGGGGGCTGCAGATACGCAGTATTTT.

This chain links TRBV7-9 with TRBJ2-1, with 7 bases matching TRBD2. With 3 bases clipped from V and 5 bases from J, the junction kept 7 bases outside the gene matches. This CDR3 contains 15 residues. From germline, CDR1 is SEHNR and CDR2 FQNEAQ (reference sequence). Written as DNA, the CDR3 is TGTGCCAGCAGCTTTACACGCGGGAGCAACAATGAGCAGTTCTTC. Its translation is CASSFTRGSNNEQFF.

This clone came up once. The rearrangement links TRBV24-1 to TRBJ2-1; 10 nucleotides line up with TRBD2. Looked up from germline, CDR1 is KGHDR and CDR2 is SFDVKD. This CDR3 has 16 residues. After removal of 4 bases from V and 4 bases from J, the junction contained 6 bases not matched to a gene. The CDR3 is CATSDPSGRDYNEQFF. The CDR3 region has the DNA TGTGCCACCAGTGACCCGAGCGGGAGGGATTACAATGAGCAGTTCTTC.

CDR3 nucleotides: TGCGCCAGCAGCTTGGTACTAGCGGCCTACAATGAGCAGTTCTTC. Its translation: CASSLVLAAYNEQFF. The rearrangement uses TRBV5-1 and TRBJ2-1, with 8 bases aligning to TRBD2. Germline CDR1 SGHRS, CDR2 YFSETQ. The CDR3 covers 15 residues. Germline trimming cut 0 bases from V and 2 bases from J; bases unmatched to any gene: 1.

The gene calls are TRBV18 and TRBJ1-4, with unresolved D. Germline V CDR1 and CDR2: KGHSH, LQKENI. This CDR3 spans 14 amino acids. V was clipped by 3 bases and J by 5 bases, with 10 bases between them. CDR3 DNA: TGTGCCAGCTCACCGTCACGAGGCAATGAAAAACTGTTTTTT. Residues: CASSPSRGNEKLFF.

V usage is TRBV24-1 and J usage is TRBJ2-3, with 11 nucleotides matching TRBD1. Looked up from germline, CDR1 is KGHDR and CDR2 is SFDVKD. V shed 9 bases and J 6 bases; nucleotides not matched to a gene: 4. CDR3 size: 13 residues. The CDR3 here is CATEGQGADTQYF. CDR3 DNA: TGTGCCACCGAAGGACAGGGGGCCGATACGCAGTATTTT.

The CDR3 loop reads CASSTGGLQETQYF. CDR3 nucleotide sequence: TGTGCCAGCAGCACAGGGGGACTCCAAGAGACCCAGTACTTC. The genes are TRBV28 and TRBJ2-5; 8 nucleotides line up with TRBD1. The junction had 4 bases not matched to a gene; V was cut back by 6 bases and J by 1 base. There are 14 residues in the CDR3. The germline V gene has CDR1 MDHEN and CDR2 SYDVKM.

The rearrangement links TRBV16 to TRBJ1-5; no clear D. Germline assignment: CDR1 KGHSY and CDR2 FQNENV. The CDR3 length is 17 residues. V lost 0 bases to trimming and J lost 5 bases, with 17 bases between them. The DNA for the CDR3 is TGTGCCAGCAGCCAATCTTCGGGCAGGTGGGGAGATCAGCCCCAGCATTTT. Translation: CASSQSSGRWGDQPQHF.

The chain joins TRBV28 to TRBJ2-7; tentative D call: TRBD1 (5 bases). The CDR3 has 15 residues. Trimming removed 2 bases at V and 1 base at J, with 12 bases between. CDR1 and CDR2 (germline): MDHEN, SYDVKM. This CDR3 reads CASSLTARASYEQYF. CDR3 nucleotides: TGTGCCAGCAGTTTAACGGCCAGGGCGTCCTACGAGCAGTACTTC.

CDR3 in DNA: TGCAGCGTTGAAGATAGCGCGGGAGACAGGAATGAGCAGTTCTTC. This codes for CSVEDSAGDRNEQFF. The chain links TRBV29-1 to TRBJ2-1, with a weak D call TRBD2 (7 bases). V lost 0 bases and J 7 bases, leaving 16 bases between the germline ends. Germline V CDR1 and CDR2: SQVTM, ANQGSEA. This CDR3 is 15 amino acids long.

The gene calls are TRBV24-1 and TRBJ1-2, with 8 bases fitting TRBD1. Germline V gene data show CDR1 as KGHDR and CDR2 as SFDVKD. The CDR3 totals 13 residues. Unmatched junction bases numbered 4, after V lost 4 bases and J lost 7 bases. This chain's CDR3 is CATSDLTGVGYTF. The CDR3 DNA follows: TGTGCCACCAGTGACTTGACAGGGGTTGGCTACACCTTC.